What follows are 14 T cell receptor beta chains derived from one specimen sequenced in a study of blood T cell repertoires in COVID-19. Assay: immunoSEQ multiplex PCR; the TCRdb copy retains only in-frame clones and omits some. The sample includes roughly 240,000 clones, 86% of them seen just once. Sequencing was performed on PBMCs or T cells enriched from blood (not recorded which). The receptors derive from a woman between 45 and 60 years old who had recovered from COVID-19.

The chain is built from TRBV24-1 and TRBJ1-2; no definite D call. This CDR3 has 15 amino acids. CDR1 KGHDR and CDR2 SFDVKD come from the germline V gene. Trimming left V 2 bases short and J 3 bases short, with 12 bases between. The CDR3 loop is CATSDWREEDYGYTF. The CDR3 region has the DNA TGTGCCACCAGTGATTGGAGGGAGGAGGACTATGGCTACACCTTC.

The chain joins TRBV4-3 to TRBJ1-5; 8 bases line up with TRBD1. The length of the CDR3 is 14 residues. Germline CDR1 reads LGHNA; CDR2 reads YSLEER. V shed 2 bases, J shed 6 bases, and the junction held 3 bases outside the gene matches. The chain's CDR3 is CASSQTGGAQPQHF. CDR3 nucleotides: TGCGCCAGCAGCCAAACAGGGGGAGCTCAGCCCCAGCATTTT.

The chain is built from TRBV27 and TRBJ2-6; 9 bases are shared with TRBD1. Germline CDR1 and CDR2: MNHEY and SMNVEV (reference sequence). CDR3 length equals 17 residues. The ends lost 7 bases at V and 0 bases at J; junction bases unmatched: 7. The CDR3 sequence is CASTGQGLRSGANVLTF. In nucleotides, the CDR3 is TGTGCCAGCACGGGACAGGGACTTCGCTCTGGGGCCAACGTCCTGACTTTC.

The rearrangement links TRBV4-3 to TRBJ1-5; D uncertain. In germline, CDR1 is LGHNA, CDR2 YSLEER. There are 14 residues in the CDR3. V was pared by 0 bases and J by 7 bases, with 10 bases between. CDR3 protein: CASSQETGPQPQHF. For the CDR3, the DNA is TGCGCCAGCAGCCAAGAAACTGGGCCGCAGCCCCAGCATTTT.

Comment on this clone: Other DNA sequences in this specimen translate into the identical CDR3. The chain links TRBV9 to TRBJ2-3; D not certain. V lost 1 base and J lost 0, with 3 bases in between. The germline gives CDR1 SGDLS, CDR2 YYNGEE. CDR3 size: 13 residues. The CDR3 coding sequence is TGTGCCAGCAGCGTATTAAGCACAGATACGCAGTATTTT. Translated: CASSVLSTDTQYF.

The chain links TRBV3-1 (or the pseudogene TRBV3-2) to TRBJ2-5; TRBD1 is a possible D gene (6 bases). CDR1 is LGHDT, CDR2 YNNKEL, per germline (reference sequence). Trimming took off 3 bases at V and 4 bases at J, with 12 bases between the two ends. This CDR3 is built from 14 residues. Written as DNA, the CDR3 is TGTGCCAGCAGCCATACAGGGACCGCAGAGACCCAGTACTTC. This translates into CASSHTGTAETQYF.

V and J are TRBV6-5 and TRBJ1-3; D is uncertain. V lost 2 bases and J 4 bases, leaving 12 bases between the germline ends. Germline V gene sequence: CDR1 MNHEY, CDR2 SVGAGI. The CDR3 spans 15 residues. This CDR3 reads CASSYRDNPGNTIYF. CDR3 DNA sequence: TGTGCCAGCAGTTACCGAGACAATCCCGGAAACACCATATATTTT.

The V gene is TRBV5-1, the J gene TRBJ1-1; D gene unclear. CDR3 size: 15 residues. Trimming removed 0 bases at V and 5 bases at J, with 14 bases between. CDR1 is SGHRS, CDR2 YFSETQ, per germline. The CDR3 reads CASSLVPGRETEAFF. CDR3 DNA: TGCGCCAGCAGCTTGGTGCCAGGCCGTGAGACTGAAGCTTTCTTT.

The chain has TRBV9 and TRBJ1-3; a weak D match, TRBD1 (5 bases). Germline assignment: CDR1 SGDLS and CDR2 YYNGEE. V was trimmed by 0 bases and J by 2 bases, leaving 6 bases between them. The CDR3 is 14 residues long. CDR3 nucleotide sequence: TGTGCCAGCAGCGTAGAACAGGCTGGAAACACCATATATTTT. This sequence encodes CASSVEQAGNTIYF.

V usage is TRBV5-1 and J usage is TRBJ2-3, with D tentatively TRBD1 (5 bases). This CDR3 contains 15 residues. The V and J ends lost 2 bases and 0 bases respectively, with 10 bases between them. From germline, CDR1 is SGHRS and CDR2 YFSETQ. The CDR3 DNA is TGCGCCAGCAGCTTTAGGCCAGGGAGCACAGATACGCAGTATTTT. Its translation: CASSFRPGSTDTQYF. The variable domain in full, with the rest retrieved from reference TRBV5-1 and TRBJ2-3, is KAGVTQTPRYLIKTRGQQVTLSCSPISGHRSVSWYQQTPGQGLQFLFEYFSETQRNKGNFPGRFSGRQFSNSRSEMNVSTLELGDSALYLCASSFRPGSTDTQYFGPGTRLTVL.

The rearrangement links TRBV30 to TRBJ1-5; TRBD1 might be the D (5 bases). V lost 2 bases and J lost 0, with 17 bases in between. The germline gives CDR1 GTSNPN, CDR2 SVGIG (reference sequence). The CDR3 contains 17 residues. The CDR3 protein is CAWSRGRRSNSNQPQHF. The CDR3, as DNA: TGTGCCTGGAGTCGGGGGAGACGGTCTAATAGCAATCAGCCCCAGCATTTT.

This clone was counted once. The chain couples TRBV18 to TRBJ2-6; tentatively, D is TRBD2 (5 bases). This CDR3 region has 16 residues. CDR1 KGHSH and CDR2 LQKENI come from the germline V gene. V was clipped by 0 bases and J by 2 bases, with 8 bases between them. CDR3 protein: CASSPPMGAGANVLTF. In nucleotides, the CDR3 is TGTGCCAGCTCACCACCGATGGGAGCTGGGGCCAACGTCCTGACTTTC.

This chain uses TRBV5-8 with TRBJ2-1, with D possibly matching TRBD2 (5 bases). V gave up 0 bases and J gave up 3 bases, with 7 bases separating them. Germline V gives CDR1 SGHTS, CDR2 YDEGEE. The CDR3 length is 14 residues. The CDR3 DNA follows: TGTGCCAGCAGCTTGGGGCGGGTCTACAATGAGCAGTTCTTC. This gives the protein CASSLGRVYNEQFF.

The chain recombines TRBV28 with TRBJ1-1; 7 bases match TRBD1. CDR3 length: 17 amino acids. Trimming at V came to 5 bases and at J to 6 bases, leaving 18 bases not matched to a gene. Germline CDR1 reads MDHEN; CDR2 reads SYDVKM. The CDR3 reads CASSAFPPDRPLSEAFF. The DNA of the CDR3 is TGTGCCAGCAGTGCCTTTCCCCCGGACAGGCCCCTCTCTGAAGCTTTCTTT.